This T cell receptor beta chain was sequenced in a study of shared clonotypes between healthy human individuals. Data came from immunoSEQ multiplex PCR; TCRdb stores just in-frame clones and leaves some out. The sample has about 2.3 million clones; less than 95% are singletons. The V gene's germline CDR1 is SGHRS and CDR2 YFSETQ. Trimming removed 1 base at V and 2 bases at J, with 24 bases between. There are 19 residues in the CDR3. V is TRBV5-1 and J is TRBJ1-2; D is undetermined. This receptor was obtained from a man between 18 and 35 years old in good health. Some clones in this sample may be carry-over from other donors' samples. Material for sequencing was naive CD4+ T cells from PBMCs. Subset given: CD45RA+ positively selected. CDR3 residues: CASSLYSNVRGALNYGYTF. CDR3 sequence (DNA): TGCGCCAGCAGCTTGTATTCAAATGTGCGGGGAGCCTTGAACTATGGCTACACCTTC.